This TCR beta chain was sequenced in a study of T-cell memory formation after mild COVID-19. TCRdb re-analysed the 5' RACE reads in MiXCR, keeping a single row per CDR3 protein. The data show over 450,000 distinct CDR3 sequences, roughly 22% seen once. There are 12 residues in the CDR3. V was pared by 10 bases and J by 2 bases, with 12 bases between. Germline V gene data show CDR1 as ENHRY and CDR2 as SYGVKD. The receptor comes from an adult woman who had mild COVID-19 (a few samples of this study predate the infection). Cell type and time point are not known. This chain links TRBV10-3 with TRBJ2-7, with D perhaps matching TRBD1 or TRBD2 (5 bases each). Sequences were obtained from PBMCs or a T cell subset sorted from them (not recorded which). The CDR3 DNA is TGTGCCACCGGACGGGGACCCTACGAGCAGTACTTC. Protein sequence: CATGRGPYEQYF.